The 25 T cell receptor beta chains given below trace back to one sample, sequenced in a study of blood T cell repertoires in COVID-19 (dated by TCRdb to about 2020). Library preparation employed the immunoSEQ multiplex PCR assay. The table was pulled from immuneACCESS by TCRdb, which kept in-frame rearrangements only. Such tables lose some clones; where checked, under half of the loss comes from unresolved V genes, and the rest has no known cause. Present in this sample are about 86,000 clones, roughly three quarters of which were seen just once. Clones ranked in the top ten supply approximately 10% of the sample. Sequenced input: peripheral blood. These receptors were taken from a man between 70 and 80 years old with acute or convalescent COVID-19.

The chain combines TRBV19 with TRBJ1-1, with 8 bases fitting TRBD1. The V gene's germline CDR1 is LNHDA and CDR2 SQIVND (reference sequence). This CDR3 contains 13 residues. The ends lost 5 bases at V and 4 bases at J; junction bases unmatched: 3. The CDR3 spells CASSADRGTEAFF. CDR3 sequence (DNA): TGTGCCAGTAGTGCCGACAGGGGCACTGAAGCTTTCTTT.

The J gene is TRBJ2-6, the V gene TRBV29-1, with D perhaps TRBD1 (6 bases). Germline assignment: CDR1 SQVTM and CDR2 ANQGSEA. CDR3 length: 15 amino acids. Trimming shortened V by 7 bases and J by 4 bases, and 17 bases separated the two germline ends. DNA for the CDR3: TGCAGCGCAAGGGATATGACAGGAGGGGCCAACGTCCTGACTTTC. It is translated as CSARDMTGGANVLTF.

J is TRBJ2-3 and V is TRBV9, with 7 bases matching TRBD2. The germline V gene has CDR1 SGDLS and CDR2 YYNGEE. CDR3 size: 16 residues. V lost 3 bases, J lost 2 bases, and 9 bases stayed unmatched. This CDR3 is CASSGGGTPLTDTQYF. The DNA of the CDR3 is TGTGCCAGCAGCGGGGGGGGGACCCCCCTCACAGATACGCAGTATTTT. Based on the CDR3 plus reference TRBV9 and TRBJ2-3, the full variable domain is DSGVTQTPKHLITATGQRVTLRCSPRSGDLSVYWYQQSLDQGLQFLIQYYNGEERAKGNILERFSAQQFPDLHSELNLSSLELGDSALYFCASSGGGTPLTDTQYFGPGTRLTVL.

This chain uses TRBV6-5 with TRBJ1-2; TRBD1 matches at 8 bases. This CDR3 has 15 amino acids. Germline trimming cut 5 bases from V and 5 bases from J; bases unmatched to any gene: 10. Per the germline V gene, CDR1 is MNHEY and CDR2 is SVGAGI. The CDR3 nucleotides read TGTGCCAGCAGTCGCGGACAGGGAGGGTTTTATGGCTACACCTTC. It codes for CASSRGQGGFYGYTF.

The V gene is TRBV3-1 (or the pseudogene TRBV3-2), the J gene TRBJ1-6, with D possibly matching TRBD1 (5 bases). The CDR3 extends over 15 amino acids. The V end was cut by 1 base, the J end by 5 bases, with 9 bases between. CDR1 and CDR2 from the germline V gene are LGHDT and YNNKEL (reference sequence). The CDR3 coding sequence is TGTGCCAGCAGCCAAGGTCGGGGGGATAATTCACCCCTCCACTTT. Translated: CASSQGRGDNSPLHF.

This clone was recorded a few times. The genes are TRBV10-3 and TRBJ1-6, with 7 bases aligning to TRBD1. There are 17 residues in the CDR3. Losses at the gene ends were 3 bases for V and 4 bases for J; bases not matched to a gene: 9. Per germline, CDR1 ENHRY and CDR2 SYGVKD. CDR3 region: CAISDQPDRPYNSPLHF. In nucleotides, the CDR3 is TGTGCCATCAGTGACCAGCCGGACAGGCCGTATAATTCACCCCTCCACTTT.

The chain links TRBV4-2 to TRBJ2-2, with TRBD1 as a possible D gene (5 bases). V was clipped by 4 bases and J by 0 bases, with 9 bases between them. The CDR3 runs 15 residues. CDR1 and CDR2 from the germline V gene are LGHNA and YNFKEQ. The CDR3 sequence is CASSPEGANTGELFF. CDR3 nucleotide sequence: TGTGCCAGCAGCCCCGAAGGGGCGAACACCGGGGAGCTGTTTTTT.

In this sample, this clone turned up a few times. The J gene is TRBJ2-1, the V gene TRBV5-1; D is possibly TRBD1 (5 bases). Per germline, CDR1 SGHRS and CDR2 YFSETQ. This CDR3 comprises 16 residues. The ends were cut back, 0 bases at V and 0 bases at J, with 10 bases in the middle. CDR3 loop: CASSLGGRSSYNEQFF. In nucleotides, the CDR3 is TGCGCCAGCAGCTTGGGGGGCAGGAGCTCCTACAATGAGCAGTTCTTC.

The chain employs TRBV7-9 and TRBJ2-1; 9 bases fit TRBD2. In germline, CDR1 is SEHNR, CDR2 FQNEAQ (reference sequence). The V segment lost 5 bases and the J segment 2 bases; nucleotides outside the gene matches: 7. The CDR3 covers 16 residues. The CDR3 region is CASSPRLAGPYNEQFF. DNA of the CDR3: TGTGCCAGCAGCCCCCGGCTAGCGGGGCCCTACAATGAGCAGTTCTTC. The full variable domain, with the rest looked up from reference TRBV7-9 and TRBJ2-1, is DTGVSQNPRHKITKRGQNVTFRCDPISEHNRLYWYRQTLGQGPEFLTYFQNEAQLEKSRLLSDRFSAERPKGSFSTLEIQRTEQGDSAMYLCASSPRLAGPYNEQFFGPGTRLTVL.

In this sample, this clone turned up a few times. The chain joins TRBV27 to TRBJ2-5; 7 bases are a match to TRBD2. The CDR3 covers 13 residues. CDR1 and CDR2 from the germline V gene are MNHEY and SMNVEV (reference sequence). The ends lost 6 bases at V and 5 bases at J; junction bases unmatched: 6. The CDR3 protein is CASRSWGGETQYF. CDR3 in DNA: TGTGCCAGCAGGTCCTGGGGGGGTGAGACCCAGTACTTC.

This clone was seen at least ten times. The V gene is TRBV14, the J gene TRBJ2-1; D gene uncertain. The CDR3 spans 13 residues. Deletions cut 4 bases from V and 6 bases from J, with 10 bases between. Germline V gene sequence: CDR1 SGHDN, CDR2 FVKESK. The CDR3 loop is CASSRGFGNEQFF. CDR3 bases: TGTGCCAGCAGCCGAGGTTTCGGCAATGAGCAGTTCTTC.

The rearrangement links TRBV19 to TRBJ1-6; 8 bases map to TRBD1. The CDR3 is 15 amino acids. V lost 6 bases to trimming and J lost 7 bases; unmatched junction nucleotides: 8. Germline CDR1 LNHDA, CDR2 SQIVND (reference sequence). The CDR3 loop is CASRPQTGANSPLHF. The CDR3 DNA is TGTGCCAGTAGGCCCCAGACAGGGGCCAATTCACCCCTCCACTTT.

The V gene is TRBV5-1, the J gene TRBJ2-3; 10 bases line up with TRBD1. The V segment lost 4 bases and the J segment 4 bases; nucleotides outside the gene matches: 3. Germline V CDR1 and CDR2: SGHRS, YFSETQ. The CDR3 length is 14 residues. In DNA, the CDR3 is TGCGCCAGCAGCCCGGGACAGGGGCCAGATACGCAGTATTTT. Amino acids: CASSPGQGPDTQYF.

V and J are TRBV11-2 and TRBJ1-1, with D possibly being TRBD1 (6 bases). CDR1 and CDR2 (germline): SGHAT, FQNNGV. V was pared by 1 base and J by 6 bases, with 15 bases between. CDR3 length: 15 residues. CDR3 in DNA: TGTGCCAGCAGCTTAGCGGGGGGCATTTCCGCTGAAGCTTTCTTT. It translates to CASSLAGGISAEAFF.

The chain is built from TRBV5-1 and TRBJ2-4; D might be TRBD2 (5 bases). The V gene lost 1 base and the J gene lost 10 bases, with 15 bases spanning the gap. CDR1 is SGHRS, CDR2 YFSETQ, per germline. The CDR3 has 14 residues. The CDR3 sequence: CASSLRQDSFIQYF. For the CDR3, the DNA is TGCGCCAGCAGCTTGAGGCAGGACTCCTTTATTCAGTACTTC.

This chain joins TRBV25-1 and TRBJ1-5, with D tentatively TRBD1 (5 bases). Germline V gene lookup returns CDR1 MGHDK and CDR2 SYGVNS. This CDR3 spans 14 amino acids. The V end lost 5 bases, the J end lost 7 bases, and 15 bases lay between the germline ends. Here the CDR3 reads CASSRSGGGQPQHF. The CDR3 DNA follows: TGTGCCAGCAGTAGGTCGGGGGGAGGACAGCCCCAGCATTTT. The full variable domain, its missing parts supplied by reference TRBV25-1 and TRBJ1-5, is EADIYQTPRYLVIGTGKKITLECSQTMGHDKMYWYQQDPGMELHLIHYSYGVNSTEKGDLSSESTVSRIRTEHFPLTLESARPSHTSQYLCASSRSGGGQPQHFGDGTRLSIL.

This clone was recorded only once. This chain uses TRBV5-1 with TRBJ2-1, with 10 bases lining up with TRBD2. Germline CDR1 and CDR2: SGHRS and YFSETQ. The CDR3 spans 17 residues. Germline trimming cut 3 bases from V and 7 bases from J; bases unmatched to any gene: 13. As DNA, the CDR3 is TGCGCCAGCAGCTCCACCGGGCAGCGGGGGGGAAAGAATGAGCAGTTCTTC. Residues: CASSSTGQRGGKNEQFF. The variable domain in full, with the rest retrieved from reference TRBV5-1 and TRBJ2-1, is KAGVTQTPRYLIKTRGQQVTLSCSPISGHRSVSWYQQTPGQGLQFLFEYFSETQRNKGNFPGRFSGRQFSNSRSEMNVSTLELGDSALYLCASSSTGQRGGKNEQFFGPGTRLTVL.

This clone was seen a few times. The chain carries TRBV5-1 and TRBJ1-1; the match to TRBD1 covers 9 bases. The CDR3 runs to 15 residues. Germline CDR1 is SGHRS and CDR2 is YFSETQ. V lost 5 bases, J lost 2 bases, and 7 bases stayed unmatched. The CDR3 here is CASRTGTGHNTEAFF. In DNA form, the CDR3 reads TGCGCCAGCAGAACCGGGACAGGGCATAACACTGAAGCTTTCTTT.

The rearrangement joins TRBV24-1 to TRBJ2-3; D not resolved. CDR1 is KGHDR and CDR2 is SFDVKD in the germline V gene. The CDR3 is made up of 13 amino acids. V was pared by 7 bases and J by 1 base, with 8 bases between. In DNA form, the CDR3 reads TGTGCCACCAGCCGAGAGGGCACAGATACGCAGTATTTT. Its translation is CATSREGTDTQYF.

The sample holds one count of this clone. This sequence joins TRBV4-2 and TRBJ1-4, with no clear D. Trimming took off 0 bases at V and 0 bases at J, with 8 bases between the two ends. Germline V gene sequence: CDR1 LGHNA, CDR2 YNFKEQ. CDR3 size: 16 residues. In nucleotides, the CDR3 is TGTGCCAGCAGCCAAGAAGACACAACAACTAATGAAAAACTGTTTTTT. This codes for CASSQEDTTTNEKLFF.

The rearrangement uses TRBV6-5 and TRBJ2-1; 7 nucleotides line up with TRBD1. The CDR3 is 14 residues long. The V gene end was trimmed by 5 bases and the J gene end by 9 bases; junction bases not matched to a gene: 10. CDR1 and CDR2 (germline): MNHEY, SVGAGI. CDR3 region: CASSLRRQGGEQFF. For the CDR3, the DNA is TGTGCCAGCAGTCTCCGAAGACAGGGCGGTGAGCAGTTCTTC.

The genes are TRBV12-3 or TRBV12-4 and TRBJ1-5; 8 bases are a match to TRBD1. The CDR3 runs to 13 residues. With 3 bases clipped from V and 11 bases from J, the junction kept 6 bases outside the gene matches. CDR3 nucleotides: TGTGCCAGCAGTTTCCCAGGGGGCTGGACCCAGCATTTT. Protein sequence: CASSFPGGWTQHF.

This clone showed up just a few times. V usage is TRBV7-9 and J usage is TRBJ2-1; D ambiguous. CDR1 is SEHNR, CDR2 FQNEAQ, per germline (reference sequence). The CDR3 spans 15 residues. V dropped 2 bases and J dropped 0 bases, with 8 bases sitting between them. Here the CDR3 reads CASSLQKSSYNEQFF. CDR3 DNA: TGTGCCAGCAGCTTACAAAAGAGCTCCTACAATGAGCAGTTCTTC.

The genes are TRBV15 and TRBJ2-1, with TRBD2 matching over 7 bases. The CDR3 has 16 amino acids. J lost 4 bases, V lost 0 bases, and 6 bases had no gene match. CDR1 is LNHNV and CDR2 is YYDKDF in the germline V gene (reference sequence). The CDR3 loop is CATSRDRSGAYNEQFF. The CDR3 nucleotides are TGTGCCACCAGCAGAGATAGGAGCGGGGCATACAATGAGCAGTTCTTC.

The V gene is TRBV2, the J gene TRBJ1-2; D may be TRBD1 (6 bases). V lost 4 bases and J lost 0, with 15 bases in between. The CDR3 is 16 amino acids. Germline V CDR1 and CDR2: SNHLY, FYNNEI. CDR3 sequence reads: CASSGDTQNSNYGYTF. CDR3 sequence (DNA): TGTGCCAGCAGTGGGGACACCCAAAACTCTAACTATGGCTACACCTTC.